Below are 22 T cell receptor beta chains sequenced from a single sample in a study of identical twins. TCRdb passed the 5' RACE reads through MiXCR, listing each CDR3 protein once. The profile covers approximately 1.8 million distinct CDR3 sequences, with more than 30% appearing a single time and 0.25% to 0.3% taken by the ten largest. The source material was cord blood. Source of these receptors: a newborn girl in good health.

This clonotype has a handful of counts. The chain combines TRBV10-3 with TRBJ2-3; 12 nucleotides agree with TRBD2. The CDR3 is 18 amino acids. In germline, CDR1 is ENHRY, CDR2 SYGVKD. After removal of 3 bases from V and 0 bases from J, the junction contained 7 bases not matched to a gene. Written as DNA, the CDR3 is TGTGCCATCAGTGACCCTGGACTAGCGGGGACTAGCACAGATACGCAGTATTTT. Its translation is CAISDPGLAGTSTDTQYF.

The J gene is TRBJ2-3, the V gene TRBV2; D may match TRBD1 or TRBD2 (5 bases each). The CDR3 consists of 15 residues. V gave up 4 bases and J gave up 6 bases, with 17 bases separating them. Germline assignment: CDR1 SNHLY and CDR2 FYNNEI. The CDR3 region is CASSVSVGVQDTQYF. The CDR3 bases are TGTGCCAGCAGTGTCTCGGTGGGGGTTCAGGATACGCAGTATTTT.

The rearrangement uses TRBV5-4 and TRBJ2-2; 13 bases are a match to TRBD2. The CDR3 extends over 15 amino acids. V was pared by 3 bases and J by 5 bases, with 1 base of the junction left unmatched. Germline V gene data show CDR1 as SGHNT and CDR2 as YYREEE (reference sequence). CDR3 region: CASSWTSGRTGELFF. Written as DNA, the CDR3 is TGTGCCAGCAGCTGGACTAGCGGGAGAACCGGGGAGCTGTTTTTT. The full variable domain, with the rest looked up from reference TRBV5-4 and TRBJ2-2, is ETGVTQSPTHLIKTRGQQVTLRCSSQSGHNTVSWYQQALGQGPQFIFQYYREEENGRGNFPPRFSGLQFPNYSSELNVNALELDDSALYLCASSWTSGRTGELFFGEGSRLTVL.

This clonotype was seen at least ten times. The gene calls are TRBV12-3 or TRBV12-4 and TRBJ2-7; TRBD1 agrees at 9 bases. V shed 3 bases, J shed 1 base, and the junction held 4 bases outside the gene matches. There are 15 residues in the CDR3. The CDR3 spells CASSFGQGTSYEQYF. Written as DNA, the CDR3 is TGTGCCAGCAGTTTTGGACAGGGGACTTCCTACGAGCAGTACTTC.

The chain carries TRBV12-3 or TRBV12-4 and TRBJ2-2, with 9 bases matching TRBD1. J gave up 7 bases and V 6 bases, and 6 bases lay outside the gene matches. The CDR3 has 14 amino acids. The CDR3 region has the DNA TGTGCCAGCAGCCTCGGGACAGGGATCGGGGAGCTGTTTTTT. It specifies CASSLGTGIGELFF.

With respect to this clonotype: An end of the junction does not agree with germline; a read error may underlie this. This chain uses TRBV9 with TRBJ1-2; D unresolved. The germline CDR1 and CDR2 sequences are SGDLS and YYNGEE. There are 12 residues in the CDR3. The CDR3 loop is CAGSPQFDGYTF. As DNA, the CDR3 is TGTGCCGGCAGCCCCCAATTTGACGGCTACACCTTC. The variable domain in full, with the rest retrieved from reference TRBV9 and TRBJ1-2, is DSGVTQTPKHLITATGQRVTLRCSPRSGDLSVYWYQQSLDQGLQFLIQYYNGEERAKGNILERFSAQQFPDLHSELNLSSLELGDSALYFCAGSPQFDGYTFGSGTRLTVV.

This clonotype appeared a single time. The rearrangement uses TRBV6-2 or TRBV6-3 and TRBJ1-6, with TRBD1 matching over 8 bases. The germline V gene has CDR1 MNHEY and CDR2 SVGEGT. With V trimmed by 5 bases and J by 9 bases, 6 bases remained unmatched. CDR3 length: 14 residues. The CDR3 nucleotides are TGTGCCAGCAGTCCCGAGACAGGGGTTTCACCCCTCCACTTT. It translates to CASSPETGVSPLHF.

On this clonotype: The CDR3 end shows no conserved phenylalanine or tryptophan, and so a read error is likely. In DNA form, the CDR3 reads TGCGCCAGCAGCTTGGTGGCCCAGGGTTATGGCTACACCTTA. It translates to CASSLVAQGYGYTL. The chain has TRBV5-1 and TRBJ1-2, with a tentative D call TRBD1 (5 bases). The CDR3 is 14 residues long. V dropped 0 bases and J dropped 5 bases, with 11 bases sitting between them. Germline assignment: CDR1 SGHRS and CDR2 YFSETQ.

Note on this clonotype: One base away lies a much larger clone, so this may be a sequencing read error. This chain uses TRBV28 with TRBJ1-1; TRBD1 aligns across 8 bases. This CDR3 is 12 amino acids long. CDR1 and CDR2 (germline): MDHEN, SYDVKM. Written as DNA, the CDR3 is TGTGCCGGCAGTTTACAGGGGGCTGAAGCTTTCTTT. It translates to CAGSLQGAEAFF. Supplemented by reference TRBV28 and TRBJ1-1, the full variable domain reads DVKVTQSSRYLVKRTGEKVFLECVQDMDHENMFWYRQDPGLGLRLIYFSYDVKMKEKGDIPEGYSVSREKKERFSLILESASTNQTSMYLCAGSLQGAEAFFGQGTRLTVV.

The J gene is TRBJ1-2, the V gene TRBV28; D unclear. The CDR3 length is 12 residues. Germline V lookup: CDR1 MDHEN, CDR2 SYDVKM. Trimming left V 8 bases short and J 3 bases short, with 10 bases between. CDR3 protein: CASGPPDYGYTF. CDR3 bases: TGTGCCAGCGGACCTCCGGACTATGGCTACACCTTC.

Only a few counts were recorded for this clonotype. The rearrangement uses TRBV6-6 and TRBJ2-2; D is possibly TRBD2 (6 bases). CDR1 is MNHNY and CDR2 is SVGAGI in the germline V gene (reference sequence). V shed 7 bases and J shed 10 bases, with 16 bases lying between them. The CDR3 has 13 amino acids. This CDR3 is CASNRLGGMELFF. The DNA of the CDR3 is TGTGCCAGCAACCGACTCGGGGGAATGGAGCTGTTTTTT.

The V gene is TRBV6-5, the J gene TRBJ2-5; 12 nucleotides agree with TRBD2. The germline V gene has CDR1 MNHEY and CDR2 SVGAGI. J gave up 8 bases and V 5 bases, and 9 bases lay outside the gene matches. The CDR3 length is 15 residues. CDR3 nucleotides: TGTGCCAGCAGTACGCGGACTAGCGGGACCTCTACCCAGTACTTC. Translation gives CASSTRTSGTSTQYF.

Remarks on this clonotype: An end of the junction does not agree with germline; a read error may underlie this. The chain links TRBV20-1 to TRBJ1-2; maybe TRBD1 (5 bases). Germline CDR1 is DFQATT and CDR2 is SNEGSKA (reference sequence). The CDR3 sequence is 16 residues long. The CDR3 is CSARDERGRANYGHTF. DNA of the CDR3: TGCAGTGCTAGAGATGAAAGGGGCAGAGCTAACTATGGCCACACCTTC.

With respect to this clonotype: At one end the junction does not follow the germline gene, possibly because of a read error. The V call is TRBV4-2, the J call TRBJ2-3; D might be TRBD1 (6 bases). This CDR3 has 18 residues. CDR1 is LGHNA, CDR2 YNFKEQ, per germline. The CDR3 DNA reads TGTGCCAGCAGCCAAGAGGGAAGTAGGGTGGGGGCTACAGATGCGCAGTATTTT. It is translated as CASSQEGSRVGATDAQYF.

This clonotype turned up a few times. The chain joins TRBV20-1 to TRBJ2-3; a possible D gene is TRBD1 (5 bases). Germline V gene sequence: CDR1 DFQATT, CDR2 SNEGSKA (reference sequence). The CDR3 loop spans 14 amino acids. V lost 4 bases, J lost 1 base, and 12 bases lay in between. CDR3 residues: CSATDTLRTDTQYF. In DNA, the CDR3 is TGCAGTGCTACGGACACCCTACGCACAGATACGCAGTATTTT.

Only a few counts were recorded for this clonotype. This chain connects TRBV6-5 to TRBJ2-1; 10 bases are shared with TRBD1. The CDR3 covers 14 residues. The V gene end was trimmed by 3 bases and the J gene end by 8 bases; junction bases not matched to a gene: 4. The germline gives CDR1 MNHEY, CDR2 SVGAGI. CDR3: CASSYRQGADEQFF. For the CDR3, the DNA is TGTGCCAGCAGTTATAGACAGGGGGCCGATGAGCAGTTCTTC.

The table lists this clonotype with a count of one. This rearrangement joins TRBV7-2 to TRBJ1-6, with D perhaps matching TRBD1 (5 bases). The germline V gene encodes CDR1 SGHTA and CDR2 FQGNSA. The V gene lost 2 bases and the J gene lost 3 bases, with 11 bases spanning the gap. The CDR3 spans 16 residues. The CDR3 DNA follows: TGTGCCAGCAGCTTACGCGGGACTTTCTATAATTCACCCCTCCACTTT. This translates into CASSLRGTFYNSPLHF.

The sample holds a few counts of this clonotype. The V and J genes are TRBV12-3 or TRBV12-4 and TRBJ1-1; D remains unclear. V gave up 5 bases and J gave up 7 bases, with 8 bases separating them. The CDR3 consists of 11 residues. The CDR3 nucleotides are TGTGCCAGCAGTGATTGGGTTGAAGCTTTCTTT. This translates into CASSDWVEAFF.

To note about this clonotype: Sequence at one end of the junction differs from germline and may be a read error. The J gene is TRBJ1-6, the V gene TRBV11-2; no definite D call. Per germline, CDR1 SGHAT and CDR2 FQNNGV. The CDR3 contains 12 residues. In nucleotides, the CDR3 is TGTGCCAGCAGCCTAGACGGTGGACCCCTCCACTTT. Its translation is CASSLDGGPLHF.

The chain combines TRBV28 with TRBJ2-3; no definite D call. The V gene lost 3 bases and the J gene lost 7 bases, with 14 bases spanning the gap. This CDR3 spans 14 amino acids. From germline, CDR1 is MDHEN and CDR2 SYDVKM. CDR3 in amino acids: CASSLTGFLNTQYF. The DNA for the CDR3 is TGTGCCAGCAGTTTGACGGGTTTTCTAAATACGCAGTATTTT.

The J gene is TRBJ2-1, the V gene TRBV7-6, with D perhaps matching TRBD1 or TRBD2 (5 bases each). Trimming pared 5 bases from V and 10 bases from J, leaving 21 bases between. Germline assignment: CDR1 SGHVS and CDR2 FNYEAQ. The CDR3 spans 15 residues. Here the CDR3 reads CASSPESAGTREQFF. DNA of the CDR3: TGTGCCAGCAGCCCCGAGTCGGCAGGGACCAGGGAGCAGTTCTTC. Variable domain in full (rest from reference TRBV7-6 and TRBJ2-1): GAGVSQSPRYKVTKRGQDVALRCDPISGHVSLYWYRQALGQGPEFLTYFNYEAQQDKSGLPNDRFSAERPEGSISTLTIQRTEQRDSAMYRCASSPESAGTREQFFGPGTRLTVL.

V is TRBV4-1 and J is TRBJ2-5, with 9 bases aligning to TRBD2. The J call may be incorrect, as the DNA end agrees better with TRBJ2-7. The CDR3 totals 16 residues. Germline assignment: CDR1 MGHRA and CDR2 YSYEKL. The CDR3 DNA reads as TGCGCCAGCAGCCAAGGGGTCCTAGCGGGAAAAGTCGAGCAGTACTTC. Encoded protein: CASSQGVLAGKVEQYF.